The source of this T cell receptor beta chain is a study of T cell responses to AZD1222 COVID-19 vaccine. A word on this clone: Its antigen is undetermined.

Looked up from germline, CDR1 is SEHNR and CDR2 is FQNEAQ (reference sequence). V dropped 3 bases and J dropped 4; count of bases not matched to a gene: 7. The CDR3 loop spans 15 amino acids. This table comes from immunoSEQ multiplex PCR, and its TCRdb copy is limited to in-frame clones, with some not included. The table shows 74,000 or so clones, with 80% to 85% occurring only once. Points from the study as a whole: Unmutated variant regions reportedly attract nearly half of all spike-specific TCRs. Every sample of the repertoires postdated the peak T cell response. Baseline seropositives among AZD1222 recipients totaled only five or six. Clonal diversity was possibly underestimated, and the donors were mostly white British, with more females.

The chain is built from TRBV7-9 and TRBJ2-3, with 7 bases identical to TRBD1. This clonotype originated in an adult in good health. This material consisted of peripheral blood, taken on day 0 of AZD1222 vaccination. CDR3: CASSFLGTVSDTQYF. DNA for the CDR3: TGTGCCAGCAGCTTTTTGGGGACAGTTTCAGATACGCAGTATTTT.